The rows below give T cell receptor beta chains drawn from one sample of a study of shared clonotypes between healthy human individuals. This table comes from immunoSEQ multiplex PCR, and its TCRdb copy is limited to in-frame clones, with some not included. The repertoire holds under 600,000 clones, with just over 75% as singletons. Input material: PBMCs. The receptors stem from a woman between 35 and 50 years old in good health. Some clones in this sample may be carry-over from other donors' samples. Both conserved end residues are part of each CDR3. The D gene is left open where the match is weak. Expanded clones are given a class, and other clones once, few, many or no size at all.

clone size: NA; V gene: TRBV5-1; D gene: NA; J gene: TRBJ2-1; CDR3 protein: CASSLYQGSNNEQFF; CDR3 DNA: TGCGCCAGCAGCTTATATCAGGGGTCTAACAATGAGCAGTTCTTC
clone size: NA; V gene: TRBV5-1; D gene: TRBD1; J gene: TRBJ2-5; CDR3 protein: CASSMGQGAQETQYF; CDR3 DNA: TGCGCCAGCAGCATGGGACAGGGGGCACAAGAGACCCAGTACTTC
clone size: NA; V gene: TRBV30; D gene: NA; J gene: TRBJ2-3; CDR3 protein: CAWSQGRVGTDTQYF; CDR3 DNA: TGTGCCTGGAGTCAGGGCAGGGTCGGCACAGATACGCAGTATTTT
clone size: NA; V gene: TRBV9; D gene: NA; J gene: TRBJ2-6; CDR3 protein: CASSTSGRGGANVLTF; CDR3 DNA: TGTGCCAGCAGCACTTCGGGACGTGGAGGGGCCAACGTCCTGACTTTC
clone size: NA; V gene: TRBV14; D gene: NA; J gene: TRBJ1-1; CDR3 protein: CASSQVIRGGAFF; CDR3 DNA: TGTGCCAGCAGCCAAGTCATCAGAGGGGGGGCTTTCTTT
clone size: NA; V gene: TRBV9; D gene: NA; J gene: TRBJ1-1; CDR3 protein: CASSVGHLNTEAFF; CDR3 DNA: TGTGCCAGCAGCGTGGGACATTTGAACACTGAAGCTTTCTTT
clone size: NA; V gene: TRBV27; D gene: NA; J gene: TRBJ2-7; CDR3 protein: CASSLGHTYEQYF; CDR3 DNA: TGTGCCAGCAGTTTGGGCCACACCTACGAGCAGTACTTC
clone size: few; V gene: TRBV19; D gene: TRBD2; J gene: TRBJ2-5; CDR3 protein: CASSTHSSGARQETQYF; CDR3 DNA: TGTGCCAGTAGTACACACTCTAGCGGGGCTCGGCAAGAGACCCAGTACTTC
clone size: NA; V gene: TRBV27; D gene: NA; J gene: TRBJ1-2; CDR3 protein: CASSLGWDYGYTF; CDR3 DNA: TGTGCCAGCAGTCTTGGGTGGGATTATGGCTACACCTTC
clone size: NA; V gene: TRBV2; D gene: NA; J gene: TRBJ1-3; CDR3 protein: CASRTGFSGNTIYF; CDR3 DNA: TGTGCCAGCAGGACGGGGTTCTCTGGAAACACCATATATTTT
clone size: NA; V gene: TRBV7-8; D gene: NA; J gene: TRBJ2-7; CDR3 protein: CASSLAKIRLSSYEQYF; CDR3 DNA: TGTGCCAGCAGCTTAGCTAAAATAAGACTGAGCTCCTACGAGCAGTACTTC
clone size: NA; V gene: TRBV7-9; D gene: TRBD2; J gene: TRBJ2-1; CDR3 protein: CASSQGLAEYNEQFF; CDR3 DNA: TGTGCCAGCAGCCAAGGACTAGCGGAGTACAATGAGCAGTTCTTC
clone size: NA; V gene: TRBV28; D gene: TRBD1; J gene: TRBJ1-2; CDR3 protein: CASSSLQGRDYGYTF; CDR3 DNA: TGTGCCAGCAGCTCCCTACAGGGGAGGGACTATGGCTACACCTTC
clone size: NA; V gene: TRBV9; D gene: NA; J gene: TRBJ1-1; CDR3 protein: CASSIAGKGDTEAFF; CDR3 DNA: TGTGCCAGCAGCATCGCAGGGAAAGGGGACACTGAAGCTTTCTTT
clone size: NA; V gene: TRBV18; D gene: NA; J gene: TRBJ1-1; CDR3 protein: CASSPGVDTEAFF; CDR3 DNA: TGTGCCAGCTCTCCGGGGGTGGACACTGAAGCTTTCTTT
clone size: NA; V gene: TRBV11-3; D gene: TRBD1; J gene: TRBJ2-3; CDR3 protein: CASSLEGDRSTDTQYF; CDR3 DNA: TGTGCCAGCAGCTTAGAGGGGGACAGAAGCACAGATACGCAGTATTTT
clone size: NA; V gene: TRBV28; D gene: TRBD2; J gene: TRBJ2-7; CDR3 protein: CASNPGTSAYYEQYF; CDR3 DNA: TGTGCCAGCAACCCCGGGACTAGCGCCTACTACGAGCAGTACTTC
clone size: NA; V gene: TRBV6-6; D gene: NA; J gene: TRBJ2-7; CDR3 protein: CASSYLGNEQYF; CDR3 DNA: TGTGCCAGCAGTTATCTGGGAAACGAGCAGTACTTC
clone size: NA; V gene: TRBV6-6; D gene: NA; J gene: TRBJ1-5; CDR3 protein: CATDPIRNQPQHF; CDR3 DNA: TGTGCCACCGACCCTATTCGCAATCAGCCCCAGCATTTT
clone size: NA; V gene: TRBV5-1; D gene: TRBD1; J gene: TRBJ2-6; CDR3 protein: CASSPGRPGGASGANVLTF; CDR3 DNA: TGCGCCAGCAGCCCCGGTAGGCCAGGGGGCGCATCAGGGGCCAACGTCCTGACTTTC
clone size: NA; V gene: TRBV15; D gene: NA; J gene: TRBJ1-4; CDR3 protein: CATSRDRNRNEKLFF; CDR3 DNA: TGTGCCACCAGCAGAGATAGGAACAGAAATGAAAAACTGTTTTTT
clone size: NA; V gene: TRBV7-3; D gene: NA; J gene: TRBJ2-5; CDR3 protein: CASTLGGQETQYF; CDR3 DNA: TGTGCCAGCACCCTGGGGGGCCAAGAGACCCAGTACTTC
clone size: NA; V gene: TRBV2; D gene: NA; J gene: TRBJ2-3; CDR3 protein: CASSVQGETDTQYF; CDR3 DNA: TGTGCCAGCAGTGTTCAAGGGGAGACAGATACGCAGTATTTT
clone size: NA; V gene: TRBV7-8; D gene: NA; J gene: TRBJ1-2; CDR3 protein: CASSPARADYGYTF; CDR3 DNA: TGTGCCAGCAGCCCGGCCCGGGCCGACTATGGCTACACCTTC
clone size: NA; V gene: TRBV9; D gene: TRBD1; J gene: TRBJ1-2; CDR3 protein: CASSVAAWTGGDDYGYTF; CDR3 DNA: TGTGCCAGCAGCGTAGCCGCCTGGACAGGGGGCGATGACTATGGCTACACCTTC
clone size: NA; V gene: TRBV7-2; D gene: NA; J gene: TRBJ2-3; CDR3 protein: CASRGAATDTQYF; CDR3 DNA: TGTGCCAGCCGGGGGGCCGCCACAGATACGCAGTATTTT
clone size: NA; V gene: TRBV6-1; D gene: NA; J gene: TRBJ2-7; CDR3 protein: CASTRGTEAYEQYF; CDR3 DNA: TGTGCCAGCACCAGGGGAACAGAAGCCTACGAGCAGTACTTC
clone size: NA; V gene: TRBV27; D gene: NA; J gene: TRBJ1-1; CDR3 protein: CASSGPGGGRRAFF; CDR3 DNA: TGTGCCAGCAGTGGGCCGGGAGGGGGACGCCGAGCTTTCTTT
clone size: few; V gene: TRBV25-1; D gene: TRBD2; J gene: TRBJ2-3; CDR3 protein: CASSSTRPERGYTDTQYF; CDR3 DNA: TGTGCCAGCAGTTCAACCCGCCCTGAGCGGGGGTACACAGATACGCAGTATTTT
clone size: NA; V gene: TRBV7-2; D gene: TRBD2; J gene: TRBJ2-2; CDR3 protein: CASSLGTSGSFRGGELFF; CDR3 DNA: TGTGCCAGCAGCTTAGGTACTAGCGGGAGTTTCCGTGGCGGGGAGCTGTTTTTT
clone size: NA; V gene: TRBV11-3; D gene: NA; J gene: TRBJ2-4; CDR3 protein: CASSLAGSDNIQYF; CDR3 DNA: TGTGCCAGCAGCTTAGCGGGGTCGGATAACATTCAGTACTTC
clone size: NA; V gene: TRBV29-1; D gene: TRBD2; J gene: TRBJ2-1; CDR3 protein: CSVEQASGSPEQFF; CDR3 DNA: TGCAGCGTTGAACAGGCTAGCGGGTCCCCCGAGCAGTTCTTC
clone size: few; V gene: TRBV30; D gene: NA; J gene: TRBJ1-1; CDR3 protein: CAWSVRTDTEAFF; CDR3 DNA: TGTGCCTGGAGTGTACGCACGGACACTGAAGCTTTCTTT
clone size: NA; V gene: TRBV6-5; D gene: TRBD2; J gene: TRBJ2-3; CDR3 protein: CASSQLAGGPNTQYF; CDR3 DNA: TGTGCCAGCAGTCAGCTAGCGGGAGGGCCGAATACGCAGTATTTT
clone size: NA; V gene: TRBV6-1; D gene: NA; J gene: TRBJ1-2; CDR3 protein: CASSSPGQWYGYTF; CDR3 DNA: TGTGCCAGCAGTTCCCCAGGGCAGTGGTATGGCTACACCTTC
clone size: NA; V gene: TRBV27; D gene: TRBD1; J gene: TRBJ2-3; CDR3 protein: CASSLLGQGYTDTQYF; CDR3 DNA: TGTGCCAGCAGTTTATTGGGACAGGGCTACACAGATACGCAGTATTTT
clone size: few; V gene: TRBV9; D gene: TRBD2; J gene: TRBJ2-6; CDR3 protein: CASSVVGSGRSGANVLTF; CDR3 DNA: TGTGCCAGCAGCGTAGTCGGTAGCGGGCGTTCTGGGGCCAACGTCCTGACCTTC
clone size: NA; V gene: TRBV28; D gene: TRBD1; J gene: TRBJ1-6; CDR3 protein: CASNPGQGAYNSPLHF; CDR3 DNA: TGTGCCAGCAACCCGGGACAGGGCGCTTATAATTCACCCCTCCACTTT
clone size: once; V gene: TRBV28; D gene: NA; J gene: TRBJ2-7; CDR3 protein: CAITGNPSYEQYF; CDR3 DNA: TGTGCCATTACAGGGAATCCCTCCTACGAGCAGTACTTC
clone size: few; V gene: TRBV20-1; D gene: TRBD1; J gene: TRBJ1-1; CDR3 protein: CSAGTVEAFF; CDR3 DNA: TGCAGTGCTGGGACAGTTGAAGCTTTCTTT
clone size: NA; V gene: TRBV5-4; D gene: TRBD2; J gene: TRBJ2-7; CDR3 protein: CASSLGAGATYEQYF; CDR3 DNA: TGTGCCAGCAGCTTGGGAGCGGGAGCTACCTACGAGCAGTACTTC
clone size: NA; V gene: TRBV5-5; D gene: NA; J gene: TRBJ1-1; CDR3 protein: CASSLRVGNTEAFF; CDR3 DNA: TGTGCCAGCAGCTTGAGGGTGGGGAACACTGAAGCTTTCTTT
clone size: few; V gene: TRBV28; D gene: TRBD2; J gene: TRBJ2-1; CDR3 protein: CASSSGLANEQFF; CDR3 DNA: TGTGCCAGCAGTTCCGGACTAGCCAATGAGCAGTTCTTC
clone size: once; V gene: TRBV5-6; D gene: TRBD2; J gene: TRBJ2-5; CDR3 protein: CASSLPSGRETQYF; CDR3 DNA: TGTGCCAGCAGCTTGCCTAGCGGGAGAGAGACCCAGTACTTC
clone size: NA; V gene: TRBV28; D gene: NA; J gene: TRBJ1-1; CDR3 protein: CASSFFSLGAFF; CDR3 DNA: TGTGCCAGCAGTTTTTTTAGCCTGGGCGCTTTCTTT
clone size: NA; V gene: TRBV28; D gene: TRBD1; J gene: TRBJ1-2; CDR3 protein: CASSNPRTGNYGYTF; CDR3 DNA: TGTGCCAGCAGTAACCCAAGGACAGGCAACTATGGCTACACCTTC
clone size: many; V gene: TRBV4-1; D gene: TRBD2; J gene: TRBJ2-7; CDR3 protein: CASSQEAGGDYEQYF; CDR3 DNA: TGCGCCAGCAGCCAGGAAGCGGGAGGGGACTACGAGCAGTACTTC